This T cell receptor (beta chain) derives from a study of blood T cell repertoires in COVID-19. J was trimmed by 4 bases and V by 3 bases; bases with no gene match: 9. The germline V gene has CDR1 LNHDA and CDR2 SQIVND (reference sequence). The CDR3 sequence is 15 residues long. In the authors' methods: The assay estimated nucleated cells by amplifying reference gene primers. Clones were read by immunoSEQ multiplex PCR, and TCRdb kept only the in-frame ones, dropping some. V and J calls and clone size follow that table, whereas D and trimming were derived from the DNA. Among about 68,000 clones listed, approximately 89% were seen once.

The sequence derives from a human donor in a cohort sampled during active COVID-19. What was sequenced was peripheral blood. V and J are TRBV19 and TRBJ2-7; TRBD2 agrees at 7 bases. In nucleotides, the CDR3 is TGTGCCAGTAGTATGGCGGCTAGCGGATCATACGAGCAGTACTTC. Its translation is CASSMAASGSYEQYF.